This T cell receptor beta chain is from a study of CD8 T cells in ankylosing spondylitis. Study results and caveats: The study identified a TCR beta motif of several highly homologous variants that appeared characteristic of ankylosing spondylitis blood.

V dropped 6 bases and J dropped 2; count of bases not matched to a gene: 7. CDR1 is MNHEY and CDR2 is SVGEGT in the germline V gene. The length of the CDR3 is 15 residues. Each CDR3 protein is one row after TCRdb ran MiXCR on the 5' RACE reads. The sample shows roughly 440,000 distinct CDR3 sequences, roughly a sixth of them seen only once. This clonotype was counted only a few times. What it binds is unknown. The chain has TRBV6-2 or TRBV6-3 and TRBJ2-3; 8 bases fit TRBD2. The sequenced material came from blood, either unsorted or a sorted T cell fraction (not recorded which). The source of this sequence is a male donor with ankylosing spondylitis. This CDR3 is CASRLGLAITDTQYF. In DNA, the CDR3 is TGTGCCAGCAGATTAGGACTAGCCATCACAGATACGCAGTATTTT.